The sample holds a few counts of the clone carrying this TCR beta chain. What it recognizes is unknown. An Oncomine TCR Beta short-read assay was used to sequence the DNA from cultured CD4+ T cells. DNA came from CD4+ T cells after culture. TCRdb processed the PCR reads anew with MiXCR; each CDR3 protein has one entry. This sample has 12,000 or so distinct CDR3 sequences, with 60% to 75% found just once. Treatment described: roughly 10-day PBMC culture with coronavirus spike peptide pools or control peptides (ViraFEST assay). TCRs were sequenced by ViraFEST after antigen-specific T cells had been expanded with peptide pools. The culture of 2 million or so PBMCs per well included roughly 10 IU/ml IL-2 and around 10 ug/ml peptide pools. V gave up 0 bases and J gave up 3 bases, with 22 bases separating them. This CDR3 has 19 residues. Germline CDR1 is SEHNR and CDR2 is FQNEAQ (reference sequence). The data originate from a study of vaccination and CD4 T cells after COVID-19.

The sample was CD4+ T cells from blood, cultured in vitro. This sequence was found in a human donor who had recovered from COVID-19. V is TRBV7-9 and J is TRBJ2-3; the D gene is possibly TRBD2 (6 bases). The CDR3 protein is CASSLAGGILQSGTDTQYF. CDR3 nucleotides: TGTGCCAGCAGCTTAGCCGGCGGGATCCTCCAGTCGGGGACAGATACGCAGTATTTT.